Detailed here is one T cell receptor (beta chain). Antigen: not known. This specimen comes from a study of long-term antiretroviral therapy in people with HIV. Points from the study as a whole: An increase in diversity followed ART, yet levels stayed below transplant donor controls.

The CDR3 loop spans 15 amino acids. Trimming at V came to 3 bases and at J to 3 bases, leaving 6 bases not matched to a gene. Germline-derived CDR1 and CDR2 are SGHTA and FQGNSA. At survey level, the immunoSEQ assay was run in its v3.0 version. Clones were sequenced by immunoSEQ multiplex PCR, and TCRdb holds only the in-frame ones, with some missing. The data hold tens of thousands of clones, with roughly 86% observed a single time. Participants with HIV, all of them, were treated in the United States. The chain uses TRBV7-2 and TRBJ2-7; 9 nucleotides line up with TRBD2. The sample was unsorted PBMCs, taken 0.1 years before starting antiretroviral therapy. This receptor was obtained from a woman aged 45 to 65 with HIV. In DNA, the CDR3 is TGTGCCAGCAGCTTTCAAGCGGGGGGACTCTACGAGCAGTACTTC. This translates into CASSFQAGGLYEQYF.